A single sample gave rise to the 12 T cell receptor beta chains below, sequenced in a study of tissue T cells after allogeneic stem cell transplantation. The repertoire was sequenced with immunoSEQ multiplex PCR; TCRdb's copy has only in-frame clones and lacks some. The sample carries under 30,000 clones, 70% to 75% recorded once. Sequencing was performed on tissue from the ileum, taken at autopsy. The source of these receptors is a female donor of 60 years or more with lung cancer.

The CDR3 here is CASSEGEGWSPLHF. CDR3 sequence (DNA): TGTGCCAGCAGCGAGGGGGAGGGGTGGTCACCCCTCCACTTT. This chain links TRBV9 with TRBJ1-6; D perhaps matches TRBD1 (6 bases). The length of the CDR3 is 14 residues. The germline CDR1 and CDR2 sequences are SGDLS and YYNGEE. V dropped 3 bases and J dropped 10 bases, with 14 bases sitting between them.

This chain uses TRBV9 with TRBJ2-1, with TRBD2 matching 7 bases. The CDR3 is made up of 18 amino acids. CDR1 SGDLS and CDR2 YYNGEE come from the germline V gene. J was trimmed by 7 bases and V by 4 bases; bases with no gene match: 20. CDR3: CASSSRIGTAGVWNEQFF. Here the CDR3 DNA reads TGTGCCAGCAGCTCCCGTATTGGGACGGCGGGAGTATGGAATGAGCAGTTCTTC.

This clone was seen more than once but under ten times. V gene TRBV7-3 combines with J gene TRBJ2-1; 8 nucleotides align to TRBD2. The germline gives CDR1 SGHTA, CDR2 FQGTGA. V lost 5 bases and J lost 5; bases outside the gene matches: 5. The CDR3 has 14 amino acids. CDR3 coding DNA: TGTGCCAGCAGCGAGGGACTAGTTAACAATGAGCAGTTCTTC. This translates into CASSEGLVNNEQFF.

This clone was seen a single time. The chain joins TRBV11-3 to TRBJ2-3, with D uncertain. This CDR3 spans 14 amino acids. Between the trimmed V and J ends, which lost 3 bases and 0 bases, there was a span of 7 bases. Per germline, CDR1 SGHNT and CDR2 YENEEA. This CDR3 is CASSLGYSTDTQYF. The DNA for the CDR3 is TGTGCCAGCAGCTTGGGCTACAGCACAGATACGCAGTATTTT.

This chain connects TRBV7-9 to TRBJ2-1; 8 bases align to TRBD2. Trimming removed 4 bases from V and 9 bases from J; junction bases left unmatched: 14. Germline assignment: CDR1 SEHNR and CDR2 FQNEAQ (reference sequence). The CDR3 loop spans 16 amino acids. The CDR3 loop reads CASSSDQRGPDTEQFF. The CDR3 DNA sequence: TGTGCCAGCAGCTCCGATCAGCGGGGGCCTGACACTGAGCAGTTCTTC.

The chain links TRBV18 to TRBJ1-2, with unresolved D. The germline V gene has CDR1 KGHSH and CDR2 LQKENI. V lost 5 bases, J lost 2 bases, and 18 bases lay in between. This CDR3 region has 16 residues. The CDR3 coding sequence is TGTGCCAGCTCAGAACGGCCCCAAGACCCCAACTATGGCTACACCTTC. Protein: CASSERPQDPNYGYTF.

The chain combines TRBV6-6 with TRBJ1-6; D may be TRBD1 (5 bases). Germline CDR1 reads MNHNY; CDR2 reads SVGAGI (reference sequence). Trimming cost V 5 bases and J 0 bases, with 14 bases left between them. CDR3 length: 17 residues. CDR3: CASSPPQGSSYNSPLHF. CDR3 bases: TGTGCCAGCAGTCCACCTCAGGGAAGCTCCTATAATTCACCCCTCCACTTT.

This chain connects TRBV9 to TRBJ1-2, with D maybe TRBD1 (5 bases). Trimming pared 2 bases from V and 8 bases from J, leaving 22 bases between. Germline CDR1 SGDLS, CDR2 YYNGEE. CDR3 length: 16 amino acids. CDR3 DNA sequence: TGTGCCAGCAGCGTTCCCCCCGGTAGGGGTCTAGGGGGCTACACCTTC. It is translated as CASSVPPGRGLGGYTF.

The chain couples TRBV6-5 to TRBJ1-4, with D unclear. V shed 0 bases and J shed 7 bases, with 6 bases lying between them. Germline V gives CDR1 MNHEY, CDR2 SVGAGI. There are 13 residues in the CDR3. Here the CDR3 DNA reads TGTGCCAGCAGTTACTCAACGGGTGAAAAACTGTTTTTT. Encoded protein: CASSYSTGEKLFF.

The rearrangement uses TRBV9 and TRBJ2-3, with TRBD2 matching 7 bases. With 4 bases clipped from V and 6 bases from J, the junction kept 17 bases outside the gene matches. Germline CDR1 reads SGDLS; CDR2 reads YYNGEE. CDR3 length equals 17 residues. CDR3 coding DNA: TGTGCCAGCAGCACCACCTCTAGCGGTTCAACCGGGGATACGCAGTATTTT. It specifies CASSTTSSGSTGDTQYF.

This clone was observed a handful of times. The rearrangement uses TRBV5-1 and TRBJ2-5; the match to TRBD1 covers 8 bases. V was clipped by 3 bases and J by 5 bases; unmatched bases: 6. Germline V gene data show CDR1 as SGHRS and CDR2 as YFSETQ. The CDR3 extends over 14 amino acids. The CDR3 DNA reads TGCGCCAGCAGCTACACAGGGGGGCGGGAGACCCAGTACTTC. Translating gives CASSYTGGRETQYF.

CDR3 bases: TGTGCCAGCAGCCCACAGGTCTTGAATTCCTACAATGAGCAGTTCTTC. Translation gives CASSPQVLNSYNEQFF. The chain has TRBV7-2 and TRBJ2-1, with a weak D call TRBD1 (5 bases). In germline, CDR1 is SGHTA, CDR2 FQGNSA. CDR3 size: 16 residues. Trimming cost V 5 bases and J 1 base, with 15 bases left between them.